The rows below give T cell receptor beta chains drawn from one sample of a study of blood T cell repertoires in COVID-19. Sequencing was performed with immunoSEQ multiplex PCR; in TCRdb, only in-frame clones are kept and a portion is missing. The data hold about 200,000 clones, with approximately 88% observed a single time. The sample taken for sequencing was PBMCs or T cells enriched from blood (not recorded which). The source is a woman between 18 and 30 years old who had recovered from COVID-19. CDR3s include the opening cysteine and the closing phenylalanine or tryptophan.

v_call	j_call	cdr3_aa
TRBV14	TRBJ1-1	CASSKRTGGWTEAFF
TRBV19	TRBJ2-2	CASSTGQGRGTGELFF
TRBV5-1	TRBJ2-5	CASSLGEDGGTQYF
TRBV3-1/TRBV3-2	TRBJ2-1	CASSQVPTGSSEQFF
TRBV9	TRBJ1-1	CASTPDGQPTEAFF
TRBV4-1	TRBJ1-2	CASSRATGVAYGYTF
TRBV5-1	TRBJ1-2	CASSTEGANYGYTF
TRBV29-1	TRBJ1-1	CSGDDGGVNTEAFF
TRBV5-1	TRBJ2-2	CASSLDRTGTGELFF
TRBV19	TRBJ1-1	CASRRASGTEAFF
TRBV4-1	TRBJ2-7	CASSQDTTGPTYEQYF
TRBV28	TRBJ2-2	CASSRGPLETGELFF
TRBV7-3	TRBJ2-2	CASAKQGGSNTGELFF
TRBV9	TRBJ1-5	CAIPDRELSRSNQPQHF
TRBV7-9	TRBJ1-4	CASSLGQVDNEKLFF
TRBV10-2	TRBJ2-7	CASRPGQGLGEQYF
TRBV29-1	TRBJ2-2	CSVERGLDTGELFF
TRBV30	TRBJ2-7	CAWSLGGNGNEQYF
TRBV6-6	TRBJ1-1	CASSRKPGQGAYTEAFF
TRBV13	TRBJ1-1	CASSLEQVGVGNTEAFF
TRBV3-1/TRBV3-2	TRBJ1-6	CASSHPTGGNSPLHF
TRBV2	TRBJ1-2	CASSDPAGIGANYGYTF
TRBV19	TRBJ2-1	CASSMRNEQFF
TRBV6-1	TRBJ1-6	CASSEWRQNSPLHF
TRBV28	TRBJ1-2	CASSNGPPPGGYTF
TRBV30	TRBJ2-5	CAWAQGAGETQYF
TRBV5-6	TRBJ1-6	CASSMKVAVSNSPLHF
TRBV9	TRBJ2-1	CASSVVGGAYNEQFF
TRBV12-5	TRBJ1-5	CASGFNQPQHF
TRBV13	TRBJ2-1	CASSPTRAREQFF
TRBV5-1	TRBJ2-7	CASSTGTGREQYF
TRBV7-9	TRBJ1-1	CASSSPKTGGSIDEAFF
TRBV21-1	TRBJ2-1	CASRGRLDEQFF
TRBV28	TRBJ1-6	CASRLGGANSPLHF
TRBV18	TRBJ1-1	CASSPTGGTEAFF
TRBV7-2	TRBJ2-1	CASSLDPAGGNEQFF
TRBV7-9	TRBJ1-2	CASSLVPVGVRGYTF
TRBV10-3	TRBJ2-4	CAISESTSGGNIQYF
TRBV28	TRBJ1-5	CASSLLRGWQPQHF
TRBV6-1	TRBJ2-7	CASSERGEPYEQYF
TRBV28	TRBJ1-1	CASSPYLGGEAFF
TRBV9	TRBJ2-7	CASSEGTAAYEQYF
TRBV2	TRBJ1-1	CASYEGLNTEAFF
TRBV28	TRBJ2-1	CASSLLAGSYSEQFF
TRBV3-1/TRBV3-2	TRBJ1-1	CASSQEGGRGAFF
TRBV5-1	TRBJ2-2	CASGRQGADTGELFF
TRBV6-5	TRBJ1-5	CASSYVNGGQPQHF
TRBV5-6	TRBJ1-1	CASTLGRVTEAFF
TRBV28	TRBJ1-5	CATSGDSNQPQHF
TRBV20-1	TRBJ2-3	CSAPGTDTQYF
TRBV6-1	TRBJ1-6	CASSEQGSKGSPLHF
TRBV7-9	TRBJ1-2	CASSIDRESGYTF
TRBV7-3	TRBJ2-2	CASSLQPGTGNTGELFF
TRBV4-1	TRBJ1-2	CASSQPTPAVSYGYTF
TRBV4-1	TRBJ1-2	CASSQDPNRGRNGYTF
TRBV15	TRBJ1-1	CATSRDQGVSQMNTEAFF